Below are 5 T cell receptor beta chains sequenced from a single sample in a study of monozygotic twins with inflammatory bowel disease (dated by TCRdb to about 2019). Library prep was done by 5' RACE. The instrument was an Illumina HiSeq 2500. With the reads reprocessed by TCRdb, a single entry stands for each CDR3 protein sequence and no DNA is reported. The sample table on file contains a few hundred thousand distinct CDR3 sequences. The ten biggest clones cover approximately 2.3% of the sample. The specimen was blood. The origin of the receptors is a human donor with ulcerative colitis or Crohn's disease, or a healthy co-twin of an affected twin (not recorded which).

J is TRBJ2-3 and V is TRBV7-2; TCRdb returns TRBD1, unconfirmable since there is no DNA. There are 15 residues in the CDR3. CDR1 and CDR2 (germline): SGHTA, FQGNSA. The CDR3 is CASSLGGHSTDTQYF.

The chain uses TRBV7-3 and TRBJ2-3; the D gene TCRdb calls, TRBD1, cannot be checked with no DNA. CDR3 length: 16 amino acids. Germline-derived CDR1 and CDR2 are SGHTA and FQGTGA. CDR3 sequence reads: CASSSQQGRGTDTQYF.

The V and J genes are TRBV18 and TRBJ1-4. Germline V gene data show CDR1 as KGHSH and CDR2 as LQKENI. This CDR3 region has 16 residues. CDR3 amino acids: CASSPNRILTNEKLFF.

CDR3 region: CAISEKGNLYNSPLHF. The chain links TRBV10-3 to TRBJ1-6. The germline V gene encodes CDR1 ENHRY and CDR2 SYGVKD. The CDR3 runs 16 residues.

The chain employs TRBV6-1 and TRBJ1-5. The CDR3 length is 12 residues. Germline V CDR1 and CDR2: MNHNS, SASEGT. The CDR3: CASSDRGQPQHF.